The entry that follows covers one TCR beta chain sequence. Its antigen is still unknown. PCR primers comprised 60 Vbeta and 13 Jbeta primers. Profiling relied on immunoSEQ multiplex PCR, and the TCRdb table lists in-frame clones only, not all of them. Found here are approximately 180,000 clones, 9.5% to 15% of them singletons; the top ten hold approximately 8.3%. This sample is part of a study of cytomegalovirus exposure and HLA in healthy donors. Study-level points and caveats: Later, TCR association rates were found to vary by HLA locus, highest for DRB1 and lowest for HLA-C.

Germline CDR1 SGHDT, CDR2 YYEEEE. CDR3 length equals 16 residues. J lost 0 bases, V lost 1 base, and 4 bases had no gene match. The receptor was derived from a man in his forties or fifties in good health and CMV-seropositive. The chain joins TRBV5-6 to TRBJ1-2, with 9 bases aligning to TRBD1. Sequenced: PBMCs. The CDR3 DNA is TGTGCCAGCAGCTTGTTCCGGGACAGGGCTAACTATGGCTACACCTTC. This translates into CASSLFRDRANYGYTF.